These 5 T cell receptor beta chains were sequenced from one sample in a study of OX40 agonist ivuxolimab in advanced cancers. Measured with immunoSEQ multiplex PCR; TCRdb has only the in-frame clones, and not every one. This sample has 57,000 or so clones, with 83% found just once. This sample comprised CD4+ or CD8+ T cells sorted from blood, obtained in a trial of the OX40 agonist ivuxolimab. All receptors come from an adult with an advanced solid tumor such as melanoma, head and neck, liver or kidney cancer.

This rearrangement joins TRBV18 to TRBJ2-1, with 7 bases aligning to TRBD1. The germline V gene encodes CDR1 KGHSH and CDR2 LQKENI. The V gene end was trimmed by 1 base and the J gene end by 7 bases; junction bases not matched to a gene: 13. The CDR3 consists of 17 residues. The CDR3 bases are TGTGCCAGCTCACCACAATCATCCCAGGGGGTTTCGAATGAGCAGTTCTTC. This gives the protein CASSPQSSQGVSNEQFF.

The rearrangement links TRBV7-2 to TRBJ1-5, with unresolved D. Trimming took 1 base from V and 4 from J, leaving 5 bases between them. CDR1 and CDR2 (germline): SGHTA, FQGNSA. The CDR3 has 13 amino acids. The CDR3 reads CASSLVGNQPQHF. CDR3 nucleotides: TGTGCCAGCAGCTTAGTAGGGAATCAGCCCCAGCATTTT.

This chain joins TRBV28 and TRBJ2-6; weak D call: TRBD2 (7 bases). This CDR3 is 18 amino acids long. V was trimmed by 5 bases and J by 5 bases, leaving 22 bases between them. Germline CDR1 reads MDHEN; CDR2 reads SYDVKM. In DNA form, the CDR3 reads TGTGCCAGCAGTGATTCTATCTGGGGGGGGCCTAGGGCCAACGTCCTGACTTTC. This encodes CASSDSIWGGPRANVLTF.

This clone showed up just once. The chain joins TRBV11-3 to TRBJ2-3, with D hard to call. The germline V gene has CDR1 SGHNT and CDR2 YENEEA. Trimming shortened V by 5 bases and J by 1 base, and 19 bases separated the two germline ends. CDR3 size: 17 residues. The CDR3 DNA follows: TGTGCCAGCAGCCCCCGCCCGGCTCTGTCTGGCACAGATACGCAGTATTTT. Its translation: CASSPRPALSGTDTQYF.

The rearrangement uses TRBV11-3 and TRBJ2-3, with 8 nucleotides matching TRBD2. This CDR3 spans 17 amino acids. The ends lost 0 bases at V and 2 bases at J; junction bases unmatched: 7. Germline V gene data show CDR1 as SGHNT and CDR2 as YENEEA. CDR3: CASSLDTGGGYTDTQYF. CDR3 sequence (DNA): TGTGCCAGCAGCTTAGATACGGGCGGGGGGTACACAGATACGCAGTATTTT.